The entry below describes one TCR beta chain. Antigen unknown. Germline V gene sequence: CDR1 MDHEN, CDR2 SYDVKM. The V gene lost 7 bases and the J gene lost 3 bases, with 10 bases spanning the gap. The CDR3 consists of 13 residues. Amplification targeted TCR beta CDR3 regions from RNA transcripts. The HTBI set primed first-round TCR CDR3 RT-PCR. TCRdb re-called the multiplex PCR reads with MiXCR, one entry per CDR3 protein. This table has about 290,000 distinct CDR3 sequences, roughly 15% appearing once. The data were taken from a study of T cells in Graves' hyperthyroidism and ophthalmopathy. General study points: Most clonotypes expanded in the thyroid (above 0.001) were also present in blood.

The sequence was collected from a woman between 40 and 50 years old with Graves' hyperthyroidism. Sequencing was performed on blood. V gene TRBV28 combines with J gene TRBJ1-3; D uncertain. CDR3 nucleotide sequence: TGTGCCAGCACCATCCACTTTGGAAACACCATATATTTT. This encodes CASTIHFGNTIYF.